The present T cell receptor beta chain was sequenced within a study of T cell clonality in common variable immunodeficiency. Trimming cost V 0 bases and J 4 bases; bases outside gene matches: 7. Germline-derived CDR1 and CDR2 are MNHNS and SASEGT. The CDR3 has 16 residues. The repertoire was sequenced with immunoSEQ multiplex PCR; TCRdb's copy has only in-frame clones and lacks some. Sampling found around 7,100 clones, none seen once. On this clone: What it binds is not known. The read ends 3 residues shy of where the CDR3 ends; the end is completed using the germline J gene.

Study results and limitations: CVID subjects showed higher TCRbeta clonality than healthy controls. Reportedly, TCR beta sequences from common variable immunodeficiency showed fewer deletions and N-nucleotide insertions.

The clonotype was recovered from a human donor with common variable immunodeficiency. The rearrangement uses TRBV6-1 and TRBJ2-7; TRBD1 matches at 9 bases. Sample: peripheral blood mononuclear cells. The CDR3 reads CASSEALTGGLYEQYF. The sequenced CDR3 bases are TGTGCCAGCAGTGAAGCGCTTACAGGGGGCTTGTACGAG.